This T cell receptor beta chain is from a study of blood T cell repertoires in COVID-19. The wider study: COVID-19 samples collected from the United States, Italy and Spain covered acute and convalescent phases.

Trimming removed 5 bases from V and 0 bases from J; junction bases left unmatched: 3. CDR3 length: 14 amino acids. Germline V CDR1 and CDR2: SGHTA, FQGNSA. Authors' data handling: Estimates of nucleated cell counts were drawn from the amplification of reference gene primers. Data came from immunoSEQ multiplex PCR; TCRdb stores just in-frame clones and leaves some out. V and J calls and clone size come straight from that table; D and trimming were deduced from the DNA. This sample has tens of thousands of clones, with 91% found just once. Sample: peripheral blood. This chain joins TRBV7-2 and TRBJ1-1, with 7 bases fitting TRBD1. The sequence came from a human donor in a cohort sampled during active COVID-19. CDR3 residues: CASSRDSMNTEAFF. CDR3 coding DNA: TGTGCCAGCAGCCGGGACAGCATGAACACTGAAGCTTTCTTT.